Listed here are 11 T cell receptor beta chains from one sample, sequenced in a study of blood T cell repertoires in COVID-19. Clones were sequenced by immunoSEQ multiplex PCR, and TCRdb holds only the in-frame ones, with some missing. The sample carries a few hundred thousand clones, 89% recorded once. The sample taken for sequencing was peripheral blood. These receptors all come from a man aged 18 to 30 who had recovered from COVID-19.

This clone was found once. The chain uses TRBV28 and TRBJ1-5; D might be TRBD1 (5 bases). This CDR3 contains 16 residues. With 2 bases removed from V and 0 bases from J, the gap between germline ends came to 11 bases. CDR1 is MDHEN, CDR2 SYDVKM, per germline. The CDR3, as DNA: TGTGCCAGCAGTTTACGAAGACAGTATAGCAATCAGCCCCAGCATTTT. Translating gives CASSLRRQYSNQPQHF.

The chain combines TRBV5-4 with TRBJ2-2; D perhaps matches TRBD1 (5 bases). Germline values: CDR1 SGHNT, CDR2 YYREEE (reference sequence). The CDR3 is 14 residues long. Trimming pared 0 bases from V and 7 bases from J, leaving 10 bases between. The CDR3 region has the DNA TGTGCCAGCAGCTTGGGCAGGGTTGACGGGGAGCTGTTTTTT. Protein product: CASSLGRVDGELFF.

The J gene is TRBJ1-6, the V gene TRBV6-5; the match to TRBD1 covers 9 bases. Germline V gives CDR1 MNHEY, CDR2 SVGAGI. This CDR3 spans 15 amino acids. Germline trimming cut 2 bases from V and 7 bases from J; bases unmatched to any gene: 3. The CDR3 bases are TGTGCCAGCAGTTACGGGGACAGGGAGAATTCACCCCTCCACTTT. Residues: CASSYGDRENSPLHF.

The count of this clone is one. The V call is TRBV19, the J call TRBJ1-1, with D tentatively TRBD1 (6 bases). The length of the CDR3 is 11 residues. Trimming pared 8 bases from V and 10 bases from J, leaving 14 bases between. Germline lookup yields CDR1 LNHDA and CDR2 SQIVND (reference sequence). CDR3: CASSGTRAAFF. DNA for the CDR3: TGTGCCAGTTCGGGGACAAGGGCAGCTTTCTTT.

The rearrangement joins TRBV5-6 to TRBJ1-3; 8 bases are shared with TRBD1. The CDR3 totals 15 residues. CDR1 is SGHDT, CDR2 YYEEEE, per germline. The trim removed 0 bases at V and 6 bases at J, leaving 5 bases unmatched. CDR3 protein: CASSLEDREINTIYF. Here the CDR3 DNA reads TGTGCCAGCAGCTTGGAGGACAGGGAAATAAACACCATATATTTT. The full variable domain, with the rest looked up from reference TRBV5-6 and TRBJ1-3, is DAGVTQSPTHLIKTRGQQVTLRCSPKSGHDTVSWYQQALGQGPQFIFQYYEEEERQRGNFPDRFSGHQFPNYSSELNVNALLLGDSALYLCASSLEDREINTIYFGEGSWLTVV.

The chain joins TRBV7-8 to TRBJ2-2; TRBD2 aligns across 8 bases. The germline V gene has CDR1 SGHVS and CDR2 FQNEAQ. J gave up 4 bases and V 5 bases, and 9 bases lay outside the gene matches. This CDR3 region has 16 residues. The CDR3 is CASSLPGAGVTGELFF. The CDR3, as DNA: TGTGCCAGCAGCCTTCCAGGAGCGGGGGTCACCGGGGAGCTGTTTTTT.

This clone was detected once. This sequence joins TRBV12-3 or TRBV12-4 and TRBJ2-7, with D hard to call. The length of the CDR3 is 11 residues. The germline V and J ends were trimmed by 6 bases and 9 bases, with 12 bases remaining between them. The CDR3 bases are TGTGCCAGCAGCCCCTCCTCCCGGCAGTACTTC. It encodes CASSPSSRQYF.

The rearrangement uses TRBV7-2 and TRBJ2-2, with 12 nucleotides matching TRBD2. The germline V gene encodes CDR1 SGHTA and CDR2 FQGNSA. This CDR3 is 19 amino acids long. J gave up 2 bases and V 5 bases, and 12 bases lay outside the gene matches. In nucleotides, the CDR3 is TGTGCCAGCAGCCTGTGGGGACTAGCGGGCAATCTTAACACCGGGGAGCTGTTTTTT. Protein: CASSLWGLAGNLNTGELFF.

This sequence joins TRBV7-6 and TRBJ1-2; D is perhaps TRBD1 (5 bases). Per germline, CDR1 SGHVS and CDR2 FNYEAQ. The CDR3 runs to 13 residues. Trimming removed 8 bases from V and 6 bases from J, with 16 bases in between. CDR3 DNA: TGTGCCAGCGGTTTTAGCAGGGTTGATGGCTACACCTTC. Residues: CASGFSRVDGYTF.

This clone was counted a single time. The CDR3 loop reads CASRDQGTGRTEAFF. CDR3 coding DNA: TGTGCCAGCAGGGACCAAGGGACAGGTCGGACTGAAGCTTTCTTT. The chain recombines TRBV2 with TRBJ1-1, with TRBD1 matching 8 bases. The trim removed 6 bases at V and 5 bases at J, leaving 11 bases unmatched. Looked up from germline, CDR1 is SNHLY and CDR2 is FYNNEI. There are 15 residues in the CDR3.

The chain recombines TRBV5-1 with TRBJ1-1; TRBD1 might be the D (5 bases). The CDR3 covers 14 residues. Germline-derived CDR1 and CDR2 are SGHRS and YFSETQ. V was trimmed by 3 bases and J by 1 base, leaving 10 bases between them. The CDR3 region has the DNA TGCGCCAGCAGCTGGCAGGGAAAGAACACTGAAGCTTTCTTT. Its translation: CASSWQGKNTEAFF.